This TCR beta chain was observed in a study of early T cells in non-severe SARS-CoV-2 infection listed by TCRdb under 2021. Regarding the study in general: Bulk RNA from unsorted whole blood was used for TCR sequencing, so alpha and beta chains could not be paired.

Ten or more counts support this clonotype. Its antigen remains unidentified. Base quality data are lacking; no much larger clone is found one base away. Overall study results and their limits: VDJdb matching was skewed toward anti-spike CD8 responses, so virus-specific expansions were likely underestimated and private and CD4 specificities were missed.

The study was a case-control design nested within a healthcare worker cohort in London, UK, with weekly nasopharyngeal swab PCR tests and blood sampling. Healthcare workers were recruited between 23 and 31 March 2020, during the week of the UK lockdown, and were followed weekly for up to roughly 15 weeks. The library was made by 5' RACE. The sequencer listed for this sample is NextSeq 500. The TCR library protocol attached unique molecular identifiers to individual cDNA molecules to correct for sequencing error and PCR bias. Both TCR alpha and beta chains were sequenced, and tight co-correlation was observed between alpha and beta sequence abundances in each sample. Concerning the study's data processing: Decombinator V4 was used to perform V gene, J gene and CDR3 annotation of TCR sequences. TCRs were defined as expanded if a significant change between any two time points was detected under a Poisson model with p below 0.0001. TCR abundances were normalised to the total number of TCRs sequenced in each sample and reported as counts per million. A search of VDJdb, accessed on 1 November 2021, was run for TCRs annotated to CMV, EBV and SARS-CoV-2, with TCRs annotated for multiple antigens excluded. TCRdb's own reprocessing of the public reads used fastp at Q25 and MiXCR and kept productive beta chains. Every distinct CDR3 protein forms one entry, paired with its most common genes and DNA. V and J calls and clone size were set by TCRdb, not the authors. In all, the sample holds fewer than 85,000 distinct CDR3 sequences, and about 15% of those were seen once. The ten largest clones capture around 3.7% of the sample.

This receptor was identified in an adult who was a healthcare worker with PCR-confirmed SARS-CoV-2 infection or an uninfected control (not recorded which). Sequenced here: whole blood, sampled at baseline.

The CDR3 reads CASSAQMGGHQPQHF. The nucleotides are TGTGCCAGCAGCGCCCAAATGGGGGGTCATCAGCCCCAGCATTTT. This chain is built from TRBV7-2 and TRBJ1-5; tentative D gene TRBD1, with 5 bases matching. CDR1 is given as SGHTA and CDR2 as FQGNSA, both from the germline V gene. The CDR3 runs 15 residues from the cysteine to the phenylalanine. Of all the DNA, just the CDR3 is kept, 45 bases in frame from base 1. The V end loses 5 bases and the J end loses 5 bases, and a stretch of 16 bases separates them.